This T cell receptor beta chain stems from a study of T cell repertoires in cytomegalovirus infection. In the study overall: In public TCR beta signatures, there were indications of both CMV infection and matching HLA type.

The table lists this clonotype with many counts. V dropped 2 bases and J dropped 6; count of bases not matched to a gene: 3. Germline loops: CDR1 SGHTA, CDR2 FQGNSA. CDR3 length equals 13 residues. MiXCR was run by TCRdb on the reads, yielding one entry per CDR3 protein. Among 250,000 or so distinct CDR3 sequences, 17% were seen once, and the ten largest hold about half. The origin of this receptor is a human donor in good health (CMV status not recorded). Some clones in this sample may be carry-over from other donors' samples. What was sequenced was CD8+ T cells from PBMCs. The chain employs TRBV7-2 and TRBJ1-1; TRBD1 agrees at 7 bases. The CDR3 bases are TGTGCCAGCAGCTTACTCACAGGGGCTGAAGCTTTCTTT. This gives the protein CASSLLTGAEAFF. The variable domain in full, completed from reference TRBV7-2 and TRBJ1-1, reads GAGVSQSPSNKVTEKGKDVELRCDPISGHTALYWYRQSLGQGLEFLIYFQGNSAPDKSGLPSDRFSAERTGGSVSTLTIQRTQQEDSAVYLCASSLLTGAEAFFGQGTRLTVV.